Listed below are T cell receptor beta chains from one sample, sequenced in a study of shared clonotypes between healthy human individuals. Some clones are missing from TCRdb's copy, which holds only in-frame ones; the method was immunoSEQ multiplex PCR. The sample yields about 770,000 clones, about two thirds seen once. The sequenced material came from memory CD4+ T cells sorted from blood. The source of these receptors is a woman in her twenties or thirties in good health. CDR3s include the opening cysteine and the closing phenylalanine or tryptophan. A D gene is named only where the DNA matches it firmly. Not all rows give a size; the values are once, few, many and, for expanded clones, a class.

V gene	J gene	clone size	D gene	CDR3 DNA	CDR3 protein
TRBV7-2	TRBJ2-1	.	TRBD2	TGTGCCAGCAGCTTAGAGGGGACTACTTACAATGAGCAGTTCTTC	CASSLEGTTYNEQFF
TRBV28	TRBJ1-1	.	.	TGTGCCAGCAGTTTTGGCATCAGGCGGACTGAAGCTTTCTTT	CASSFGIRRTEAFF
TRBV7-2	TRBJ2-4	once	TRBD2	TGTGCCAGCAGCCCCCGACTAGCGGGAGGCATAAACATTCAGTACTTC	CASSPRLAGGINIQYF
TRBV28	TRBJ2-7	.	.	TGTGCCAGCCATTTGATAGGTAGCGGATCCTACGAGCAGTACTTC	CASHLIGSGSYEQYF
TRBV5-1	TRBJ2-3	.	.	TGCGCCAGCAGCTTGGTAGGGGATACGCAGTATTTT	CASSLVGDTQYF
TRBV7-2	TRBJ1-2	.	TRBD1	TGTGCCAGCAGCTTTGACAGGGCGTATGGCTACACCTTC	CASSFDRAYGYTF
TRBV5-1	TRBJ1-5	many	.	TGCGCCAGCAGCTTGGGGCCGGGAACGGGCCAGCCCCAGCATTTT	CASSLGPGTGQPQHF
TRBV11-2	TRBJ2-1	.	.	TGTGCCAGCAGCTTAGGAGGTAGATTCTCGAGTGAGCAGTTCTTC	CASSLGGRFSSEQFF
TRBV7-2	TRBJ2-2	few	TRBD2	TGTGCCAGCAGCTTACGCGCGGGAGTGCGCCCCGGGGAGCTGTTTTTT	CASSLRAGVRPGELFF
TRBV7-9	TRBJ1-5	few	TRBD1	TGTGCCAGCAGCCGGACAGGGGATGTAAATCAGCCCCAGCATTTT	CASSRTGDVNQPQHF
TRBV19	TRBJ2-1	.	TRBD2	TGTGCCAGTAGCGGACCGGGACTAGCGGAGCAGTTCTTC	CASSGPGLAEQFF
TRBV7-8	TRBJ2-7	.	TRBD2	TGTGCCAGCAGCCTGCTAGCGGGAGACACCTTCTACGAGCAGTACTTC	CASSLLAGDTFYEQYF
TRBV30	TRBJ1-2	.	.	TGTGCCTGGACCCAGGGTACTAACCACTATGGCTACACCTTC	CAWTQGTNHYGYTF
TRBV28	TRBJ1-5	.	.	TGTGCCAGCAGTTTTTCCCATCAGCCCCAGCATTTT	CASSFSHQPQHF
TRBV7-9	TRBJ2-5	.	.	TGTGCCAGCAGCTTAACAAGGACTCGCGAAGAGACCCAGTACTTC	CASSLTRTREETQYF
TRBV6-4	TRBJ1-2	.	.	TGTGCCAGCAGTGACTTGAGACAAAACTATGGCTACACCTTC	CASSDLRQNYGYTF
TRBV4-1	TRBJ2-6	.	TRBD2	TGCGCCAGCAGCTACCGACTAGCGGGGGCTGGGGCCAACGTCCTGACTTTC	CASSYRLAGAGANVLTF
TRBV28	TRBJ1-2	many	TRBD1	TGTGCCAGCAGTGGACAGGGGGCGGAAGGCTATGGCTACACCTTC	CASSGQGAEGYGYTF
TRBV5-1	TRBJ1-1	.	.	TGCGCCAGCAGGCTCAACGAGAACACTGAAGCTTTCTTT	CASRLNENTEAFF
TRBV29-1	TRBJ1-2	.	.	TGCAGCGTTGAAGTGATAGAGTTGAGTGGCTACACCTTC	CSVEVIELSGYTF
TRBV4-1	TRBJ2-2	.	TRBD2	TGCGCCAGCAGCCAGGCGGGACTAGCGGGTGGTCCCGGGGAGCTGTTTTTT	CASSQAGLAGGPGELFF
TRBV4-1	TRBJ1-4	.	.	TGCGCCAGCAGCCAAGGCTGGGGGGGAAATGAAAAACTGTTTTTT	CASSQGWGGNEKLFF
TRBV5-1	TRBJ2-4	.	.	TGCGCCAGCAGCAGTAACGGATTCACCAAAAACATTCAGTACTTC	CASSSNGFTKNIQYF
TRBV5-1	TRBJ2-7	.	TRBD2	TGCGCCAGCAGCTCCAGACTAGCGGGAGCTAACGAGCAGTACTTC	CASSSRLAGANEQYF
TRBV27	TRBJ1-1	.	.	TGTGCCAGCAGCCCAACTGGGAACACTGAAGCTTTCTTT	CASSPTGNTEAFF
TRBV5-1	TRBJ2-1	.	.	TGCGCCAGCAGCTGGACCGTTCCTTACAATGAGCAGTTCTTC	CASSWTVPYNEQFF
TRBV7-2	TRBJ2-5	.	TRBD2	TGTGCCAGCACCGATAACGTTCTAGCGGGAGATGGGACCCAGTACTTC	CASTDNVLAGDGTQYF
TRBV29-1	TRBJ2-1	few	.	TGCAGCGTTGATGCACTTTACTCCTACAATGAGCAGTTCTTC	CSVDALYSYNEQFF
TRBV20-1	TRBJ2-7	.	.	TGCAGTGGACAGAACTCCTACGAGCAGTACTTC	CSGQNSYEQYF
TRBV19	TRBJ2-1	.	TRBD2	TGTGCCAGTAGTAGCCACGGAGCGGGAAGCTCCTACAATGAGCAGTTCTTC	CASSSHGAGSSYNEQFF
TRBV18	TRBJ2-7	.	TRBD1	TGTGCCAGCTCACCACCGGGACAGGGCCTTTCGGGCGAGCAGTACTTC	CASSPPGQGLSGEQYF
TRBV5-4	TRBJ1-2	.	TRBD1	TGTGCCAGCAGCGCGGGGGTCCGGGACAGGGGGCGGGTTGGCTACACCTTC	CASSAGVRDRGRVGYTF
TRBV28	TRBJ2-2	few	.	TGTGCCAGCAGTTTAAGACAGGGGGAGCTGTTTTTT	CASSLRQGELFF
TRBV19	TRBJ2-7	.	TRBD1	TGTGCCAGTTCCCCGGACAGGGGGCGTAACGAGCAGTACTTC	CASSPDRGRNEQYF